This section outlines one T cell receptor beta chain sequence together with its context. This sample was included in a study of graft-versus-host responses after intestinal transplantation. Study-wide results and caveats: Early post-transplant declines in HvG were associated with peak levels of circulating GvH clones. Present in recipient marrow, GvH clones included some that appeared first in ileum or blood.

Plated together were roughly 200,000 CFSE-labeled responder cells and roughly 200,000 irradiated, violet-dye-labeled stimulator cells. Proliferating CFSE-low CD3+CD4+ and CD3+CD8+ responders were sorted post-reaction. This CDR3 contains 15 residues. CDR1 is MNHNS and CDR2 is SASEGT in the germline V gene. The ends were cut back, 6 bases at V and 2 bases at J, with 13 bases in the middle. The protocol was immunoSEQ multiplex PCR, while the TCRdb copy is restricted to in-frame clones and leaves out a portion. In the table there are 8,500 to 11,000 clones, roughly 34% of which are singletons. The sequence derives from a human patient who received an intestinal transplant. The sample here was alloreactive CD8+ T cells from a mixed lymphocyte reaction culture, taken before intestinal transplant. Subset of the sample: CFSE-low proliferating T cells sorted from roughly six-day pre-transplant mixed lymphocyte reaction (GvH or HvG direction). This rearrangement joins TRBV6-1 to TRBJ2-2; tentatively, D is TRBD2 (5 bases). The CDR3 protein is CASSQDFSNTGELFF. The CDR3 nucleotides read TGTGCCAGCAGCCAGGACTTTTCCAACACCGGGGAGCTGTTTTTT.